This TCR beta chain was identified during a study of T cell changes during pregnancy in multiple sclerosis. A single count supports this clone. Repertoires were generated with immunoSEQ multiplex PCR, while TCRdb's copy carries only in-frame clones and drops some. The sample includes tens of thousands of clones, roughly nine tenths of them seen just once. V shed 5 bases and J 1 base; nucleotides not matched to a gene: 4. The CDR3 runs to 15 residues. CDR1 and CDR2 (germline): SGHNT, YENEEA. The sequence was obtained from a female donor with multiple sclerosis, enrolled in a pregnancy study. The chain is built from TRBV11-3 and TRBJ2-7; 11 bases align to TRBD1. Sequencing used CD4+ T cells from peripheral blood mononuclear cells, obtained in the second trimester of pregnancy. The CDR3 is CASSTGTGGSYEQYF. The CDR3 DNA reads TGTGCCAGCAGCACCGGGACAGGGGGATCCTACGAGCAGTACTTC.